This T cell receptor (beta chain) appears in the sequencing data of a study of T-cell memory formation after mild COVID-19. A single record per CDR3 protein comes from TCRdb applying MiXCR to the 5' RACE reads. The sample shows under 200,000 distinct CDR3 sequences, around 10% of them seen only once. After removal of 5 bases from V and 2 bases from J, the junction contained 6 bases not matched to a gene. The CDR3 has 15 residues. Germline CDR1 and CDR2: SGHTA and FQGNSA. J is TRBJ1-5 and V is TRBV7-2, with TRBD1 identical over 7 bases. This sequence originates from a man between 18 and 35 years old who had mild COVID-19 (a few samples of this study predate the infection). Cell type and time point are not known. Sequencing used PBMCs or a T cell subset sorted from them (not recorded which). The CDR3 is CASSLLTGGNQPQHF. Written as DNA, the CDR3 is TGTGCCAGCAGCCTCCTAACAGGGGGCAATCAGCCCCAGCATTTT.